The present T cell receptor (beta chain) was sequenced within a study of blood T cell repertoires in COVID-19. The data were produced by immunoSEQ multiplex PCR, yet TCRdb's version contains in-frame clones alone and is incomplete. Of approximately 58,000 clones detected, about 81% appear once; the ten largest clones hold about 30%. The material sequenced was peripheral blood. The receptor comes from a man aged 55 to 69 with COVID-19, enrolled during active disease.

Here the CDR3 DNA reads TGTGCCAGCAGTTACCAGGCGACAGGGGGCAATGAGCAGTTCTTC. It yields the protein CASSYQATGGNEQFF. The chain carries TRBV6-6 and TRBJ2-1, with 9 bases matching TRBD1. The V segment lost 2 bases and the J segment 6 bases; nucleotides outside the gene matches: 5. This CDR3 is built from 15 residues. Germline V gene sequence: CDR1 MNHNY, CDR2 SVGAGI (reference sequence).